This T cell receptor beta chain was sequenced in a study of human T cells and chemical hapten exposure. Regarding time point: patch test 3, about 24 weeks after DPC sensitization. The treatment was: therapeutic diphenylcyclopropenone sensitization with weekly scalp DPC. Non-pregnant alopecia patients aged 18 to 70, suitable for DPC therapy. Trimming took 7 bases from V and 0 from J; bases not matched to a gene: 8. Germline lookup yields CDR1 SEHNR and CDR2 FQNEAQ (reference sequence). The CDR3 sequence is 16 residues long. The table lists this clonotype with many counts. Individual cDNA molecules (in the library) carried attached unique molecular identifiers. TCRdb recomputed calls from the RACE reads with MiXCR, one row per CDR3 protein. The data hold over 65,000 distinct CDR3 sequences, with roughly 10% observed a single time.

Material: whole blood, obtained in connection with sensitization to the hapten diphenylcyclopropenone (DPC). This chain uses TRBV7-9 with TRBJ1-4, with 7 positions matching TRBD1. The sequence derives from a woman between 50 and 59 years old with alopecia areata. Some clones in this sample may be carry-over from other donors' samples. CDR3 in amino acids: CASTQGQLATNEKLFF. In nucleotides, the CDR3 is TGTGCCAGCACCCAGGGACAGCTTGCAACTAATGAAAAACTGTTTTTT. Full variable domain (missing parts from reference TRBV7-9 and TRBJ1-4): DTGVSQNPRHKITKRGQNVTFRCDPISEHNRLYWYRQTLGQGPEFLTYFQNEAQLEKSRLLSDRFSAERPKGSFSTLEIQRTEQGDSAMYLCASTQGQLATNEKLFFGSGTQLSVL.